The 10 T cell receptor beta chains listed next were all sequenced from one sample in a study of identifying expanded T cells in peripheral blood. The data were produced by immunoSEQ multiplex PCR, yet TCRdb's version contains in-frame clones alone and is incomplete. Of some 95,000 clones in the sample, about 86% are singletons; the top ten hold around 5.2%. The sample was blood. These receptors were collected from a person aged 18 to 75 in good health.

The CDR3 sequence is CASSPGLWENTIYF. The CDR3 DNA is TGTGCCAGCAGTCCGGGACTTTGGGAAAACACCATATATTTT. The chain recombines TRBV6-5 with TRBJ1-3, with D perhaps TRBD1 (5 bases). The CDR3 is 14 residues long. Germline V gives CDR1 MNHEY, CDR2 SVGAGI. Trimming shortened V by 5 bases and J by 6 bases, and 14 bases separated the two germline ends.

This clone has only a few counts. The rearrangement links TRBV9 to TRBJ1-5; TRBD1 is a possible D gene (5 bases). The germline V gene encodes CDR1 SGDLS and CDR2 YYNGEE. The V end was cut by 0 bases, the J end by 3 bases, with 10 bases between. This CDR3 is 15 amino acids long. The CDR3 spells CASSVGQGDNQPQHF. Here the CDR3 DNA reads TGTGCCAGCAGCGTAGGGCAGGGAGACAATCAGCCCCAGCATTTT. The full variable domain, with the rest looked up from reference TRBV9 and TRBJ1-5, is DSGVTQTPKHLITATGQRVTLRCSPRSGDLSVYWYQQSLDQGLQFLIQYYNGEERAKGNILERFSAQQFPDLHSELNLSSLELGDSALYFCASSVGQGDNQPQHFGDGTRLSIL.

The chain has TRBV4-3 and TRBJ1-2; D gene uncertain. The germline gives CDR1 LGHNA, CDR2 YSLEER. V lost 1 base, J lost 2 bases, and 11 bases lay in between. The CDR3 covers 15 residues. The CDR3 protein is CASSQALRTNYGYTF. The CDR3 region has the DNA TGCGCCAGCAGCCAAGCACTACGGACGAACTATGGCTACACCTTC.

This clone was picked up a small number of times. This chain links TRBV7-2 with TRBJ2-2; no definite D call. Trimming pared 2 bases from V and 0 bases from J, leaving 13 bases between. Germline loops: CDR1 SGHTA, CDR2 FQGNSA. This CDR3 region has 17 residues. CDR3 residues: CASSLISLPANTGELFF. CDR3 sequence (DNA): TGTGCCAGCAGCTTAATAAGTCTCCCCGCGAACACCGGGGAGCTGTTTTTT.

This sequence joins TRBV6-6 and TRBJ1-1; 10 positions match TRBD1. This CDR3 region has 15 residues. CDR1 is MNHNY, CDR2 SVGAGI, per germline (reference sequence). V shed 2 bases and J 6 bases; nucleotides not matched to a gene: 6. CDR3 nucleotide sequence: TGTGCCAGCAGTTACCCCGGGACAGGGGCTCCTGAAGCTTTCTTT. Translating gives CASSYPGTGAPEAFF.

The DNA for the CDR3 is TGTGCCAGCAGTTATAGTTTCTGGACAGGAAATGGATTTAGGAACACTGAAGCTTTCTTT. Translation gives CASSYSFWTGNGFRNTEAFF. The chain combines TRBV6-4 with TRBJ1-1; 7 positions agree with TRBD1. V gave up 5 bases and J gave up 1 base; unmatched junction bases: 22. Germline V gene sequence: CDR1 MRHNA, CDR2 SNTAGT. The length of the CDR3 is 20 residues.

V and J are TRBV7-9 and TRBJ2-5; the D is unclear. The germline V and J ends were trimmed by 5 bases and 4 bases, with 14 bases remaining between them. The germline V gene encodes CDR1 SEHNR and CDR2 FQNEAQ (reference sequence). CDR3 length equals 14 residues. DNA of the CDR3: TGTGCCAGCAGCCAAAACGGTGGTGTAGAGACCCAGTACTTC. It codes for CASSQNGGVETQYF.

The rearrangement uses TRBV25-1 and TRBJ2-5, with 7 bases identical to TRBD1. Germline CDR1 is MGHDK and CDR2 is SYGVNS. Trimming at V came to 6 bases and at J to 7 bases, leaving 5 bases not matched to a gene. The CDR3 loop spans 12 amino acids. This CDR3 reads CASSRGMRTQYF. CDR3 DNA sequence: TGTGCCAGCAGCAGGGGGATGCGGACCCAGTACTTC.

V and J are TRBV4-3 and TRBJ2-7; possibly TRBD2 for D (5 bases). V lost 1 base and J lost 7, with 11 bases in between. The CDR3 sequence is 13 residues long. From germline, CDR1 is LGHNA and CDR2 YSLEER. The CDR3 loop reads CASSQGRSAEQYF. The CDR3 nucleotides read TGCGCCAGCAGCCAAGGACGTAGCGCGGAGCAGTACTTC.

The chain employs TRBV7-2 and TRBJ2-1, with 7 bases identical to TRBD2. Germline CDR1 and CDR2: SGHTA and FQGNSA. Trimming cost V 1 base and J 2 bases; bases outside gene matches: 2. CDR3 length: 15 amino acids. The CDR3 reads CASSLVAGAYNEQFF. CDR3 nucleotide sequence: TGTGCCAGCAGCTTAGTGGCGGGGGCCTACAATGAGCAGTTCTTC.